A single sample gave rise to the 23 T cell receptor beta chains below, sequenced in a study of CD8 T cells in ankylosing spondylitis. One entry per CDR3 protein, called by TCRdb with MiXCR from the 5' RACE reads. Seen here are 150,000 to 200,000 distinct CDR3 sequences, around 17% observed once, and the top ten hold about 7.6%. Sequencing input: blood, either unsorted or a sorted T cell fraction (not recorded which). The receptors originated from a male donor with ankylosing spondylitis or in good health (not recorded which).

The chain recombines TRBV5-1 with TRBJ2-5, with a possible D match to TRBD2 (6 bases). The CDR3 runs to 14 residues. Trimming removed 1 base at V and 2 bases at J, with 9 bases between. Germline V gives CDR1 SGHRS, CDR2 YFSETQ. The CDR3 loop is CASSLYGGQETQYF. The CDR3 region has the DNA TGCGCCAGCAGCTTGTACGGGGGTCAAGAGACCCAGTACTTC.

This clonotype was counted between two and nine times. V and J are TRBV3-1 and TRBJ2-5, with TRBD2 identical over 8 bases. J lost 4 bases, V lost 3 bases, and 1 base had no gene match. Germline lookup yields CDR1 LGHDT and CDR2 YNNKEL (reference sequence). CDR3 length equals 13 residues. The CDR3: CASSQLAGETQYF. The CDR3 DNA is TGTGCCAGCAGCCAGCTAGCGGGAGAGACCCAGTACTTC.

CDR3 in DNA: TGTGCCAGCAGCCAGGGACAGGGTAGCAATCAGCCCCAGCATTTT. Protein product: CASSQGQGSNQPQHF. V gene TRBV11-2 combines with J gene TRBJ1-5; 9 nucleotides match TRBD1. This CDR3 spans 15 amino acids. Germline CDR1 SGHAT, CDR2 FQNNGV. The V gene end was trimmed by 5 bases and the J gene end by 0 bases; junction bases not matched to a gene: 2. Using reference TRBV11-2 and TRBJ1-5 for the parts outside the CDR3, the full variable domain is EAGVAQSPRYKIIEKRQSVAFWCNPISGHATLYWYQQILGQGPKLLIQFQNNGVVDDSQLPKDRFSAERLKGVDSTLKIQPAKLEDSAVYLCASSQGQGSNQPQHFGDGTRLSIL.

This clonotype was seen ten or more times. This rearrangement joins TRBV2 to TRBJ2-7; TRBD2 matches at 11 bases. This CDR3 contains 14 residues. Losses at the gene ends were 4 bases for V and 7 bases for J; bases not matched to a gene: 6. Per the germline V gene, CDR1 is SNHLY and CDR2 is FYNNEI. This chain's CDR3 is CASSAGLAEREQYF. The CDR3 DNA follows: TGTGCCAGCAGTGCGGGACTAGCGGAGCGTGAGCAGTACTTC.

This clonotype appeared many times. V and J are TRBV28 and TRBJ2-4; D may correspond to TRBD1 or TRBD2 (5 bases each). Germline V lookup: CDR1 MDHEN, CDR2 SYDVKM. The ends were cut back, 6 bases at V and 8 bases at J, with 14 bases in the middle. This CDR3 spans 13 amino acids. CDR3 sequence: CASRGPGRDIQYF. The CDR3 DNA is TGTGCCAGCAGGGGACCAGGTCGGGACATTCAGTACTTC.

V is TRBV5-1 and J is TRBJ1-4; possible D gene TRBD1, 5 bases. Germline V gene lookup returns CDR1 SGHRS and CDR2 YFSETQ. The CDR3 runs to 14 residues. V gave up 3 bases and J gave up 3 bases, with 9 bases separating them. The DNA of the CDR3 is TGCGCCAGCAGCTCCTCAGGGTCTAATGAAAAACTGTTTTTT. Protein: CASSSSGSNEKLFF.

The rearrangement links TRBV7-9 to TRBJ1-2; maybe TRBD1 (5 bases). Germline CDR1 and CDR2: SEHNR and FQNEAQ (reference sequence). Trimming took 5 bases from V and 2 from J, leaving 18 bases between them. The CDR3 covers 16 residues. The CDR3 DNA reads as TGTGCCAGCAGCGGACGGGGGGGAGAACTCAACTATGGCTACACCTTC. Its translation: CASSGRGGELNYGYTF. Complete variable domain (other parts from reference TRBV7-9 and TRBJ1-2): DTGVSQNPRHKITKRGQNVTFRCDPISEHNRLYWYRQTLGQGPEFLTYFQNEAQLEKSRLLSDRFSAERPKGSFSTLEIQRTEQGDSAMYLCASSGRGGELNYGYTFGSGTRLTVV.

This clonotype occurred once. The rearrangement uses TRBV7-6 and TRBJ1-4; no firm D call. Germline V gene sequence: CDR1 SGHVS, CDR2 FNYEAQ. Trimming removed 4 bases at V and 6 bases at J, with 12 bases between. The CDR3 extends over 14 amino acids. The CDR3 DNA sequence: TGTGCCAGCAGCTCGGGGATCGAAGATGAAAAACTGTTTTTT. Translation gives CASSSGIEDEKLFF.

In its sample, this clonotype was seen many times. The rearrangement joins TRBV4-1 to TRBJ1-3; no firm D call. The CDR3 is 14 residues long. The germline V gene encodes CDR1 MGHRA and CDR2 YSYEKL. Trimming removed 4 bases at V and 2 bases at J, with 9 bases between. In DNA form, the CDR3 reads TGCGCCAGCAGCCCTTTCCTGCCTGGAAACACCATATATTTT. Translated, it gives CASSPFLPGNTIYF.

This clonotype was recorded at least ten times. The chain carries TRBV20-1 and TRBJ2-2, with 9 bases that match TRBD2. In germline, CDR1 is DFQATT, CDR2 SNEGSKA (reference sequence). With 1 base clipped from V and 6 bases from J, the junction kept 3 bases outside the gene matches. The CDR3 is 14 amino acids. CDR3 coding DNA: TGCAGTGCTAGAGTGGCTAGCGGGGCCGGGGAGCTGTTTTTT. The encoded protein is CSARVASGAGELFF.

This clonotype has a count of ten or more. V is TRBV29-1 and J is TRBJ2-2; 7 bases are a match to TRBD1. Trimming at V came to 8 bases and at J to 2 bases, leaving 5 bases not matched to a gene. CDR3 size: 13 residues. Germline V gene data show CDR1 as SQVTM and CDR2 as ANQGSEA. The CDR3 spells CSTRQGNTGELFF. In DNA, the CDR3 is TGCAGCACAAGACAGGGAAACACCGGGGAGCTGTTTTTT.

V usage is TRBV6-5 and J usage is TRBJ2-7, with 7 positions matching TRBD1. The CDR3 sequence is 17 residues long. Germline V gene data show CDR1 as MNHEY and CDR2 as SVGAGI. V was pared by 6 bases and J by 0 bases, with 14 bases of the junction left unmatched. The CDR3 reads CASRPPPLGGNSYEQYF. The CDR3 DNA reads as TGTGCCAGCAGACCCCCTCCCCTAGGGGGCAACTCCTACGAGCAGTACTTC.

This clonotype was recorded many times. The CDR3 DNA sequence: TGCAGTGCTAGAAGGAACTCTGGAAACACCATATATTTT. As protein: CSARRNSGNTIYF. The V gene is TRBV20-1, the J gene TRBJ1-3; D is undetermined. The germline V gene has CDR1 DFQATT and CDR2 SNEGSKA (reference sequence). Trimming removed 2 bases from V and 0 bases from J, with 5 bases in between. The CDR3 is made up of 13 amino acids.

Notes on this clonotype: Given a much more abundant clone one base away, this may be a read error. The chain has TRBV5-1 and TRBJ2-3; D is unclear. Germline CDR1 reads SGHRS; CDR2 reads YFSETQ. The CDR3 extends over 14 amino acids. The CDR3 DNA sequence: TGCGCCAGCAGCCTACTTGAGAGCACAGATACGCAGGATTTT. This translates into CASSLLESTDTQDF.

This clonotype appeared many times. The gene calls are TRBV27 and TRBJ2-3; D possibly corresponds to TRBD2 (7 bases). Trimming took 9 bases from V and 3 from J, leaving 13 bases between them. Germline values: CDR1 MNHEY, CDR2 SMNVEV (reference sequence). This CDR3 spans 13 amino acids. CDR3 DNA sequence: TGTGCCAGTGCGGGGGCGGCGACAGATACGCAGTATTTT. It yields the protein CASAGAATDTQYF.

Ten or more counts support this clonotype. CDR3 DNA: TGCAGTGCCACCTCCCCCGCGGGAAACGAGCAGTACTTC. Its protein product is CSATSPAGNEQYF. The chain has TRBV20-1 and TRBJ2-7; TRBD2 is a possible D gene (6 bases). This CDR3 comprises 13 residues. The germline V and J ends were trimmed by 6 bases and 5 bases, with 17 bases remaining between them. Per the germline V gene, CDR1 is DFQATT and CDR2 is SNEGSKA (reference sequence).

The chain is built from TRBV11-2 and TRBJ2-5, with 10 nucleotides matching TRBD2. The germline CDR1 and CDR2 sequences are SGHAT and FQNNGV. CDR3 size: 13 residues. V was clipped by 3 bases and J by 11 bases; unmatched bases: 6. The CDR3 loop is CASSLGGTSEQYF. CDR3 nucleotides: TGTGCCAGCAGCTTGGGGGGGACTAGCGAACAGTACTTC.

The CDR3 here is CAINQGRGTGELFF. CDR3 DNA sequence: TGTGCCATCAATCAGGGTCGTGGGACCGGGGAGCTGTTTTTT. The chain combines TRBV10-3 with TRBJ2-2; the D gene is possibly TRBD1 (5 bases). The length of the CDR3 is 14 residues. V was pared by 7 bases and J by 5 bases, with 14 bases between. The germline V gene encodes CDR1 ENHRY and CDR2 SYGVKD.

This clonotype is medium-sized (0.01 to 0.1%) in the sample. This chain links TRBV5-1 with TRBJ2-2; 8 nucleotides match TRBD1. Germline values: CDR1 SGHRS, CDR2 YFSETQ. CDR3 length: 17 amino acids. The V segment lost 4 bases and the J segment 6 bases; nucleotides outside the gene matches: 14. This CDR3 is CASSRTLTGDFAGELFF. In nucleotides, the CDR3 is TGCGCCAGCAGCCGCACCCTGACAGGGGATTTTGCCGGGGAGCTGTTTTTT.

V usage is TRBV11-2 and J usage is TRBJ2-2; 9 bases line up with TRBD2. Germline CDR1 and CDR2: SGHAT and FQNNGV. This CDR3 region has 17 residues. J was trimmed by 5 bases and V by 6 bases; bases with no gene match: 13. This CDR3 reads CASRNPGLARGTGELFF. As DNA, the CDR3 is TGTGCCAGCAGAAATCCGGGACTAGCAAGGGGTACCGGGGAGCTGTTTTTT.

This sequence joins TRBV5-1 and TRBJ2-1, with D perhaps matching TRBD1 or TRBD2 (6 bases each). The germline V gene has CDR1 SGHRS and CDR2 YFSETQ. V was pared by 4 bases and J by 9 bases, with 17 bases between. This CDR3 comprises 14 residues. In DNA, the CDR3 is TGCGCCAGCAGCGTCCGGGACGGGGGCGGTGAGCAGTTCTTC. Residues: CASSVRDGGGEQFF. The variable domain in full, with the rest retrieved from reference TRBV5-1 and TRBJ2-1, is KAGVTQTPRYLIKTRGQQVTLSCSPISGHRSVSWYQQTPGQGLQFLFEYFSETQRNKGNFPGRFSGRQFSNSRSEMNVSTLELGDSALYLCASSVRDGGGEQFFGPGTRLTVL.

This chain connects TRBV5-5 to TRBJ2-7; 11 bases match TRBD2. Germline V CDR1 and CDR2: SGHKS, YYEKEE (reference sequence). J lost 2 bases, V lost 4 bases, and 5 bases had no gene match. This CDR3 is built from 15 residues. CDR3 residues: CASSPTSGSPYEQYF. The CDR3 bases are TGTGCCAGCAGCCCAACTAGCGGGAGCCCCTACGAGCAGTACTTC.

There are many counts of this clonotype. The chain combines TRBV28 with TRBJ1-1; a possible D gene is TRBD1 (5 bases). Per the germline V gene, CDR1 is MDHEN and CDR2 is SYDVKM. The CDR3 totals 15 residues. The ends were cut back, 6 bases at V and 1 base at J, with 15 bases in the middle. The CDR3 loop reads CASRSRDGTNTEAFF. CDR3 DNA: TGTGCCAGCAGGTCCCGGGACGGGACGAACACTGAAGCTTTCTTT.